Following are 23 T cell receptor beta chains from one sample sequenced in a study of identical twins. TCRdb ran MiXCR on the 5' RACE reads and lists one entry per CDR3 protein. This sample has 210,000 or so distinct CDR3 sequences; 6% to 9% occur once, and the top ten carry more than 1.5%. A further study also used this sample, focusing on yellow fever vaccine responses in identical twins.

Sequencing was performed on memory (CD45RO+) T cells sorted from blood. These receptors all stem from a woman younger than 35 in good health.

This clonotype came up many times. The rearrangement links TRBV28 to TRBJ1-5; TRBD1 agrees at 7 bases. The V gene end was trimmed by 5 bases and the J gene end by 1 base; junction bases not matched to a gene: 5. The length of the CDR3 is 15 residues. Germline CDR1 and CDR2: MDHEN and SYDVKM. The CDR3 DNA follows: TGTGCCAGCAGTACAGGGGAGGTGAGCAATCAGCCCCAGCATTTT. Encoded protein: CASSTGEVSNQPQHF.

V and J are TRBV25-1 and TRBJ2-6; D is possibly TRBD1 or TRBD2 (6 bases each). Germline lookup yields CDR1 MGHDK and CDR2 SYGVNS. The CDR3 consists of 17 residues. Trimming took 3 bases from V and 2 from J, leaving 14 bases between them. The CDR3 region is CASSDLGGLAGANVLTF. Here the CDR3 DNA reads TGTGCCAGCAGTGATTTGGGGGGCTTAGCTGGGGCCAACGTCCTGACTTTC. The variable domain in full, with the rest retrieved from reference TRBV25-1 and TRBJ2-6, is EADIYQTPRYLVIGTGKKITLECSQTMGHDKMYWYQQDPGMELHLIHYSYGVNSTEKGDLSSESTVSRIRTEHFPLTLESARPSHTSQYLCASSDLGGLAGANVLTFGAGSRLTVL.

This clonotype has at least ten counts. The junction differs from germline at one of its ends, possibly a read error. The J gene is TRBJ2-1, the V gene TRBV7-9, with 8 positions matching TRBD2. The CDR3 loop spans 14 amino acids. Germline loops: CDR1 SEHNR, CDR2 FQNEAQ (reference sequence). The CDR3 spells CASNLAGKGAEQFF. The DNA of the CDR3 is TGTGCCAGCAACTTAGCGGGAAAAGGGGCTGAGCAGTTCTTC.

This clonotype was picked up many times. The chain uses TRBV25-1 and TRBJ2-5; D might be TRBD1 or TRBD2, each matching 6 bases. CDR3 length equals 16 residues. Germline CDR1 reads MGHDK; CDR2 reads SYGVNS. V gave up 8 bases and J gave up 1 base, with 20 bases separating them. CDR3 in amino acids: CASALGGPGLQETQYF. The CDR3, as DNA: TGTGCCAGCGCCCTTGGGGGGCCAGGACTCCAAGAGACCCAGTACTTC.

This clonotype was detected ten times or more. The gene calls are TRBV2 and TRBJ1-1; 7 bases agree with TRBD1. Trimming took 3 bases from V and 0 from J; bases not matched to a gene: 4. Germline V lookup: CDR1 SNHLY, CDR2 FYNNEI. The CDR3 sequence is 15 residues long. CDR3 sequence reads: CASSDGTAMNTEAFF. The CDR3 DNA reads TGTGCCAGCAGTGATGGGACAGCCATGAACACTGAAGCTTTCTTT.

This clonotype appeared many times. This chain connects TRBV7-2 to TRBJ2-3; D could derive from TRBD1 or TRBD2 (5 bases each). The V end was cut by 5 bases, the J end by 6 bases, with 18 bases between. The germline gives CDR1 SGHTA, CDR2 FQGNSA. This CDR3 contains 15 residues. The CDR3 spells CASSPPGTWMDTQYF. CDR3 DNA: TGTGCCAGCAGCCCGCCCGGGACCTGGATGGATACGCAGTATTTT.

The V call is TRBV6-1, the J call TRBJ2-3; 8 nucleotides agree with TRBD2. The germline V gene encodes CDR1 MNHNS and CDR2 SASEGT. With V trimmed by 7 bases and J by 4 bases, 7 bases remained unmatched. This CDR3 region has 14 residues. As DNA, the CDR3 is TGTGCCAGCACCGGGGGGGGGGTCCCAGATACGCAGTATTTT. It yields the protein CASTGGGVPDTQYF.

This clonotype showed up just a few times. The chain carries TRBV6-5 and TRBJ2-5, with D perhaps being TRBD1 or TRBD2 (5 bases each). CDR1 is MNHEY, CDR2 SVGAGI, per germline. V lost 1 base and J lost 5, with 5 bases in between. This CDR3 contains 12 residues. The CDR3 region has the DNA TGTGCCAGCAGTTACTGGGGGGAGACCCAGTACTTC. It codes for CASSYWGETQYF.

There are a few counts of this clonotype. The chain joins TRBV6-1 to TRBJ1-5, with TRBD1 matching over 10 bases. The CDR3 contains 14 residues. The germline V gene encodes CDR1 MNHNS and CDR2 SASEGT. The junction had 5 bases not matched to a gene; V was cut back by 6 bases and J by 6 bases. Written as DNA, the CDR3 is TGTGCCAGCAGGCCGGGACAGGGGTTTCAGCCCCAGCATTTT. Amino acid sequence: CASRPGQGFQPQHF.

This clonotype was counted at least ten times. DNA of the CDR3: TGTGCCACCAGCAGTGGGACTAGCGGGAGTCAAGAGACCCAGTACTTC. Translation: CATSSGTSGSQETQYF. V and J are TRBV15 and TRBJ2-5; 14 nucleotides agree with TRBD2. V lost 3 bases, J lost 2 bases, and 2 bases stayed unmatched. CDR1 is LNHNV, CDR2 YYDKDF, per germline (reference sequence). The CDR3 is 16 residues long.

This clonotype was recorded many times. CDR3 nucleotides: TGTGCTAGTGCCCCGGTCGGGACAGGGGTCCACAATGAGCAGTTCTTC. The encoded protein is CASAPVGTGVHNEQFF. This chain uses TRBV12-5 with TRBJ2-1; 10 bases agree with TRBD1. Germline CDR1 reads LGHNT; CDR2 reads FRNRAP. Trimming at V came to 7 bases and at J to 5 bases, leaving 11 bases not matched to a gene. This CDR3 has 16 amino acids.

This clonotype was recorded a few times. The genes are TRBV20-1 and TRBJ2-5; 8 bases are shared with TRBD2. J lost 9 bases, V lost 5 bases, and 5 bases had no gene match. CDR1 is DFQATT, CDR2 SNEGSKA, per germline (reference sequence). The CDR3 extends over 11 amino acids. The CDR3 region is CSASPGGAQYF. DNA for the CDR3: TGCAGTGCTTCCCCGGGGGGGGCCCAGTACTTC.

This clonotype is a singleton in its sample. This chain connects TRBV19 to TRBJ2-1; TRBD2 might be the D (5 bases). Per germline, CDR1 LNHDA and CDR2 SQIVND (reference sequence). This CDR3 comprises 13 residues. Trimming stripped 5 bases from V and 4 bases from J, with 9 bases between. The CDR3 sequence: CASSFGNYNEQFF. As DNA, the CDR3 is TGTGCCAGTAGTTTCGGGAATTACAATGAGCAGTTCTTC.

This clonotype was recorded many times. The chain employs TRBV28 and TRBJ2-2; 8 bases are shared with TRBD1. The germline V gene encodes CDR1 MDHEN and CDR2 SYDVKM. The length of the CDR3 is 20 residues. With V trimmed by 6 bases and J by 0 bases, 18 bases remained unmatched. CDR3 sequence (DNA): TGTGCCAGCAGACAGAATTGGGGCAGGGGGCAACAATCGAACACCGGGGAGCTGTTTTTT. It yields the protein CASRQNWGRGQQSNTGELFF.

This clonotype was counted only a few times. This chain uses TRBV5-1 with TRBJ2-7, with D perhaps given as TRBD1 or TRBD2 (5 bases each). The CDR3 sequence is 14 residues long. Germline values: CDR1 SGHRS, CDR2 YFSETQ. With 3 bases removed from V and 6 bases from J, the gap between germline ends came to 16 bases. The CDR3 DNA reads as TGCGCCAGCAGCTCGCGGCTTGGGGGTAGCGAGCAGTACTTC. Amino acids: CASSSRLGGSEQYF.

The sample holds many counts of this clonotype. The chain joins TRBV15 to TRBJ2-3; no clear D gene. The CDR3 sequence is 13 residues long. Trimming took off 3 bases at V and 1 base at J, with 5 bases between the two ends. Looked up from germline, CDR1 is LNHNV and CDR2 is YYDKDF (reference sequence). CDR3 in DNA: TGTGCCACCAGCAGGGCAGGCACAGATACGCAGTATTTT. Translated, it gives CATSRAGTDTQYF.

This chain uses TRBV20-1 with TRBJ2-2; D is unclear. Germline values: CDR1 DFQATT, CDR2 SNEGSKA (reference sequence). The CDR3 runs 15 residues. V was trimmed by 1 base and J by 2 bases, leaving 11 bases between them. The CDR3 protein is CSARGSRANTGELFF. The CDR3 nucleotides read TGCAGTGCTAGAGGGAGCCGGGCCAACACCGGGGAGCTGTTTTTT.

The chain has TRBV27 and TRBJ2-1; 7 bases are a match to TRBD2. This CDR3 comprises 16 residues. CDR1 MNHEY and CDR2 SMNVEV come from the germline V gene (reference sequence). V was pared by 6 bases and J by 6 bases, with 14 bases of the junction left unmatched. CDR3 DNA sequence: TGTGCCAGCAGGCCGGGACGGGGTCGCGGGGGCAATGAGCAGTTCTTC. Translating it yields CASRPGRGRGGNEQFF.

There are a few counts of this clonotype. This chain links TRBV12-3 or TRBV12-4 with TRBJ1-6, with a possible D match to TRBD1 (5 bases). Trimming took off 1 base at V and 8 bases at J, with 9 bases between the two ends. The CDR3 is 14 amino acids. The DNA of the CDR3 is TGTGCCAGCAGTTTAGGACAGAATCATTCACCCCTCCACTTT. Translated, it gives CASSLGQNHSPLHF.

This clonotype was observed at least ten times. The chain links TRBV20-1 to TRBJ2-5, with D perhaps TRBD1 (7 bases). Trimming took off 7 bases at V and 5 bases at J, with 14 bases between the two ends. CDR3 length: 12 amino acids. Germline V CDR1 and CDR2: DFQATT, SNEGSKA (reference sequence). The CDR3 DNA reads TGCAGTGGGCCACAGGGGAGGGAGACCCAGTACTTC. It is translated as CSGPQGRETQYF.

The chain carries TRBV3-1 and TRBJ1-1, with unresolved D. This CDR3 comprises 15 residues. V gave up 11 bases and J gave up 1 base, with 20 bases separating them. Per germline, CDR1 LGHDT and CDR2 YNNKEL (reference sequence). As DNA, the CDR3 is TGTGCCTCCTGCCAAGATGGGTTGGCGAACACTGAAGCTTTCTTT. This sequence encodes CASCQDGLANTEAFF.

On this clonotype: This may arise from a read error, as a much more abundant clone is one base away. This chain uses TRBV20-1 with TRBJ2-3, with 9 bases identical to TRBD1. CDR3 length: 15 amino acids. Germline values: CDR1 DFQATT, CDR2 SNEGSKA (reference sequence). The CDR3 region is CSARVQGARVDMQYF. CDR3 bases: TGCAGTGCTAGAGTACAGGGGGCTAGGGTAGATATGCAGTATTTT.

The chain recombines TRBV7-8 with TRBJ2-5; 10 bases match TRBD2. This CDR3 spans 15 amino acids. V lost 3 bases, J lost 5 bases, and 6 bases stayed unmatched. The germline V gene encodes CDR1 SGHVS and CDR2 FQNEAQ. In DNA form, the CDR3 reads TGTGCCAGCAGCTTTGCGAGCGGGAGGGGGGAGACCCAGTACTTC. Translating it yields CASSFASGRGETQYF.